A single sample is the source of the 16 T cell receptor beta chains below, sequenced in a study of blood T cell repertoires in COVID-19. The assay was immunoSEQ multiplex PCR, and TCRdb's table has in-frame clones only and misses some. Here the sample spans just under 350,000 clones, 75% to 90% being singletons. Specimen: peripheral blood. The receptors shown here come from a woman aged 45-65 years with COVID-19, enrolled during active disease.

The V call is TRBV12-3 or TRBV12-4, the J call TRBJ2-1; a weak D match, TRBD1 (6 bases). V was trimmed by 6 bases and J by 6 bases, leaving 9 bases between them. The CDR3 spans 12 residues. The CDR3 spells CASRKTGNEQFF. The CDR3 DNA sequence: TGTGCCAGCAGAAAGACAGGCAATGAGCAGTTCTTC.

The gene calls are TRBV10-3 and TRBJ1-1; 7 bases align to TRBD1. The germline CDR1 and CDR2 sequences are ENHRY and SYGVKD. This CDR3 comprises 15 residues. After removal of 2 bases from V and 0 bases from J, the junction contained 3 bases not matched to a gene. The CDR3 DNA is TGTGCCATCAGTGAGGACAGGGACATGAACACTGAAGCTTTCTTT. It codes for CAISEDRDMNTEAFF.

The rearrangement joins TRBV6-6 to TRBJ2-5; 8 bases align to TRBD2. Germline-derived CDR1 and CDR2 are MNHNY and SVGAGI (reference sequence). With V trimmed by 0 bases and J by 13 bases, 7 bases remained unmatched. The CDR3 length is 13 residues. CDR3 protein: CASSYSDPGGRYF. Written as DNA, the CDR3 is TGTGCCAGCAGTTACTCTGACCCGGGAGGGAGGTACTTC.

The chain combines TRBV19 with TRBJ2-3, with 8 bases fitting TRBD1. Germline V gene lookup returns CDR1 LNHDA and CDR2 SQIVND (reference sequence). This CDR3 is 14 amino acids long. V lost 10 bases to trimming and J lost 2 bases; unmatched junction nucleotides: 8. CDR3: CATSGGPNTDTQYF. The CDR3 DNA is TGTGCCACTTCAGGGGGCCCAAACACAGATACGCAGTATTTT.

This clone turned up a few times. The sample contains more than one DNA sequence encoding this CDR3. Here the CDR3 reads CASSLGGTANYGYTF. Written as DNA, the CDR3 is TGCGCCAGCAGCTTGGGAGGGACAGCTAACTATGGCTACACCTTC. This chain links TRBV5-1 with TRBJ1-2; 7 positions agree with TRBD1. Trimming cost V 0 bases and J 0 bases; bases outside gene matches: 2. The CDR3 is 15 amino acids. Per germline, CDR1 SGHRS and CDR2 YFSETQ.

The gene calls are TRBV7-2 and TRBJ1-4, with a weak D call TRBD1 (5 bases). Germline assignment: CDR1 SGHTA and CDR2 FQGNSA. CDR3 length: 16 amino acids. The ends were cut back, 3 bases at V and 8 bases at J, with 19 bases in the middle. The CDR3 protein is CASSLGPRVGLEKLFF. The CDR3 DNA reads as TGTGCCAGCAGCTTGGGCCCCAGGGTTGGTCTCGAAAAACTGTTTTTT.

The chain has TRBV30 and TRBJ2-3, with D uncertain. CDR3 length: 12 amino acids. V lost 0 bases and J lost 3, with 4 bases in between. Per germline, CDR1 GTSNPN and CDR2 SVGIG (reference sequence). The CDR3, as DNA: TGTGCCTGGAGTGTCAGGACAGATACGCAGTATTTT. Translation: CAWSVRTDTQYF.

The count of this clone is one. The chain couples TRBV6-5 to TRBJ2-3, with TRBD2 matching over 12 bases. Germline-derived CDR1 and CDR2 are MNHEY and SVGAGI. Germline trimming cut 2 bases from V and 5 bases from J; bases unmatched to any gene: 2. The CDR3 totals 15 residues. CDR3 nucleotides: TGTGCCAGCAGTTACACGGGACTAGCGGGAGATACGCAGTATTTT. Its protein is CASSYTGLAGDTQYF.

The chain is built from TRBV11-3 and TRBJ1-1, with 7 bases aligning to TRBD1. The CDR3 covers 14 residues. The germline V gene encodes CDR1 SGHNT and CDR2 YENEEA. With 5 bases clipped from V and 0 bases from J, the junction kept 3 bases outside the gene matches. In DNA, the CDR3 is TGTGCCAGCAGCCTTAGGGGGCTGAACACTGAAGCTTTCTTT. It translates to CASSLRGLNTEAFF. Full variable domain (missing parts from reference TRBV11-3 and TRBJ1-1): EAGVVQSPRYKIIEKKQPVAFWCNPISGHNTLYWYLQNLGQGPELLIRYENEEAVDDSQLPKDRFSAERLKGVDSTLKIQPAELGDSAVYLCASSLRGLNTEAFFGQGTRLTVV.

The rearrangement joins TRBV19 to TRBJ2-7; TRBD2 agrees at 7 bases. Germline V lookup: CDR1 LNHDA, CDR2 SQIVND (reference sequence). Trimming at V came to 5 bases and at J to 1 base, leaving 11 bases not matched to a gene. The CDR3 length is 16 residues. DNA of the CDR3: TGTGCCAGTAGTGAGACTATCGGACTAGTTTCCTACGAGCAGTACTTC. This codes for CASSETIGLVSYEQYF.

The chain employs TRBV20-1 and TRBJ2-7, with 9 bases matching TRBD2. From germline, CDR1 is DFQATT and CDR2 SNEGSKA (reference sequence). V lost 3 bases, J lost 6 bases, and 12 bases stayed unmatched. The CDR3 totals 15 residues. CDR3 sequence (DNA): TGCAGTGCTAGTTCCACTGCGGGAGGGCCGGTCGAGCAGTACTTC. Its protein product is CSASSTAGGPVEQYF.

This chain links TRBV2 with TRBJ2-1; the match to TRBD2 covers 13 bases. Trimming removed 6 bases from V and 1 base from J; junction bases left unmatched: 3. The CDR3 has 16 amino acids. Germline V CDR1 and CDR2: SNHLY, FYNNEI. Here the CDR3 reads CASSGTSGKSYNEQFF. The DNA of the CDR3 is TGTGCCAGCAGCGGGACTAGCGGGAAATCCTACAATGAGCAGTTCTTC.

The count of this clone is one. This sequence joins TRBV15 and TRBJ1-1; D gene unclear. CDR3 length equals 13 residues. Deletions cut 1 base from V and 3 bases from J, with 6 bases between. CDR1 is LNHNV, CDR2 YYDKDF, per germline (reference sequence). The CDR3 region is CATSRGADTEAFF. For the CDR3, the DNA is TGTGCCACCAGCAGAGGTGCGGACACTGAAGCTTTCTTT.

This clone came up once. The V and J genes are TRBV27 and TRBJ1-2, with D perhaps TRBD1 (5 bases). Germline V CDR1 and CDR2: MNHEY, SMNVEV (reference sequence). The CDR3 sequence is 13 residues long. Trimming shortened V by 5 bases and J by 4 bases, and 11 bases separated the two germline ends. The DNA for the CDR3 is TGTGCCAGCAGTCCAATGACAGCCTATGGCTACACCTTC. Protein sequence: CASSPMTAYGYTF.

This clone showed up just once. The V call is TRBV7-9, the J call TRBJ2-7; TRBD2 agrees at 13 bases. V was clipped by 11 bases and J by 4 bases; unmatched bases: 8. Germline values: CDR1 SEHNR, CDR2 FQNEAQ (reference sequence). The CDR3 is made up of 14 amino acids. DNA of the CDR3: TGTGCCGAGGGTGGACTAGCGGGAGAATACGAGCAGTACTTC. It is translated as CAEGGLAGEYEQYF. Complete variable domain (other parts from reference TRBV7-9 and TRBJ2-7): DTGVSQNPRHKITKRGQNVTFRCDPISEHNRLYWYRQTLGQGPEFLTYFQNEAQLEKSRLLSDRFSAERPKGSFSTLEIQRTEQGDSAMYLCAEGGLAGEYEQYFGPGTRLTVT.

This clone was seen once. The chain combines TRBV27 with TRBJ2-3; 10 bases are shared with TRBD1. Trimming removed 6 bases from V and 4 bases from J; junction bases left unmatched: 7. This CDR3 comprises 15 residues. Germline CDR1 MNHEY, CDR2 SMNVEV (reference sequence). The DNA for the CDR3 is TGTGCCAGCAGGGACAGGGGGTCGGGCGCAGATACGCAGTATTTT. This codes for CASRDRGSGADTQYF.